This TCR beta chain was sequenced in a study of blood T cell repertoires in COVID-19 (dated by TCRdb to the early 2020s). Concerning the study at large: Samples from collaborators originated in the United States, Italy and Spain and spanned both the acute and convalescent phases of COVID-19. The material from the prospective study consisted of cDNA or gDNA derived from T cells, B-cell-depleted T cells, or PBMCs. Subjects who had been exposed to COVID-19, were actively infected with it, or had recovered from it provided the deeply sampled blood TCRbeta repertoires that made up the dataset. The repertoires were released in a freely available public database intended as a resource for research on the immune response to SARS-CoV-2. Samples were obtained from the ongoing ImmuneRACE study (first 160 participants) and from over 1,000 subjects provided by 6 global collaborators. A de-identified subject ID, COVID-19 status, age in years and sex were almost always included in the sample metadata. Where available, HLA class I and class II types were taken from metadata supplied by the sample provider and were not determined by assay-based typing.

Reading the germline V gene gives CDR1 MDHEN and CDR2 SYDVKM. Reading from cysteine to phenylalanine, the CDR3 counts 14 amino acids. Of all the DNA, just the CDR3 is kept, 42 bases in frame from base 1. V drops 4 bases and J drops 7 bases, leaving 14 bases in between. TCRbeta CDR3 regions were amplified from genomic DNA using the immunoSEQ Assay, a bias-controlled multiplex PCR. The original methods were these. The number of nucleated cells in each sample was estimated from the amplification of reference gene primers within the assay. Sequence reads were collapsed and filtered to measure the absolute abundance of every unique TCRbeta CDR3 rearrangement. For each sample, productive Simpson clonality was calculated by taking the square root of Simpson's diversity index across productive rearrangements. TCRdb holds this immuneACCESS table with in-frame rearrangements only. Some clones are missing; in checked studies, unresolved V genes explain under half, and the rest has no known cause. V, J and clone size derive from that table, while D and trimming were established from the DNA sequence. In all, the sample holds some 57,000 clones, and more than 75% of those were seen once. The top ten hold approximately 25% of the sample.

For this clone: The antigen it recognizes is unknown. No much larger clone exists at a distance of one base, and base qualities are not known.

Points the paper makes about the study in general: How much clinical and demographic metadata was included differed by source and by participant, and the metadata was provided uncurated.

The collaborating institutions used their own protocols to collect whole blood in K2EDTA tubes. Collaborator samples were shipped for TCRbeta analysis as frozen whole blood, isolated PBMCs, or DNA extracted from either sample type. The receptor was derived from a woman at least 80 years old with acute or convalescent COVID-19. Sample: peripheral blood. The chain was built from TRBV28 and TRBJ1-3; there is no confident call for the D gene. The CDR3 protein sequence reads: CASSSGALRNTIYF. The sequence in DNA is TGTGCCAGCAGTTCCGGCGCCTTGAGGAACACCATATATTTT.